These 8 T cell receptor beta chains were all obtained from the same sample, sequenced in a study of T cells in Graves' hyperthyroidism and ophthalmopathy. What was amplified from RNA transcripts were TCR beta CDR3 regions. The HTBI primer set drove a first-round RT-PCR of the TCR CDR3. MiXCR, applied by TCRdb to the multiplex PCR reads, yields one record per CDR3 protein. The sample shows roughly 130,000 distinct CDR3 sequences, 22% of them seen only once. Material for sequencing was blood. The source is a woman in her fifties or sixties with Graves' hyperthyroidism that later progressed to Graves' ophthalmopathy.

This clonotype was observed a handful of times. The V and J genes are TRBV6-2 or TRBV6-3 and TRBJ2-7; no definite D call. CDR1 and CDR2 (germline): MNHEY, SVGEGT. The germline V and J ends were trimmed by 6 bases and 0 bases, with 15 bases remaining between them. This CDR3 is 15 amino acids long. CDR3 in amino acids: CASSPSTISSYEQYF. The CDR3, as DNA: TGTGCCAGCAGCCCTTCCACCATCAGCTCCTACGAGCAGTACTTC.

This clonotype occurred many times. The CDR3 DNA reads as TGTGCCAGCAGTAAGGACAGGGGGCGCACCGGGGAGCTGTTTTTT. This gives the protein CASSKDRGRTGELFF. This rearrangement joins TRBV28 to TRBJ2-2; 11 bases agree with TRBD1. CDR3 length: 15 amino acids. Germline loops: CDR1 MDHEN, CDR2 SYDVKM. V was clipped by 5 bases and J by 4 bases; unmatched bases: 3.

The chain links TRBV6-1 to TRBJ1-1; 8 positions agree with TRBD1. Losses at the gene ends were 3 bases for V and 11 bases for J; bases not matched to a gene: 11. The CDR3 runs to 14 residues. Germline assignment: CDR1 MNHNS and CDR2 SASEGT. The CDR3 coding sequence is TGTGCCAGCAGTGATACAAGGACAGGGTGCAAGGCTTTCTTT. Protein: CASSDTRTGCKAFF.

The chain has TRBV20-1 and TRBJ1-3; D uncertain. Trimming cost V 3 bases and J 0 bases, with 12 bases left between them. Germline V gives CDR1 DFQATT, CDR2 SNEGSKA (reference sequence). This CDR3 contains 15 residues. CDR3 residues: CSASPQVYSGNTIYF. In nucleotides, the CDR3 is TGCAGTGCTAGCCCCCAGGTTTACTCTGGAAACACCATATATTTT.

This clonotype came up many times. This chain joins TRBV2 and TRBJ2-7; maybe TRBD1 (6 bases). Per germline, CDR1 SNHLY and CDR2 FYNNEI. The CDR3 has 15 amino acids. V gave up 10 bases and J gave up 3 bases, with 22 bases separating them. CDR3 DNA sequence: TGTGCCACACACCCTCCACAGGGTATCGGCTACGAGCAGTACTTC. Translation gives CATHPPQGIGYEQYF.

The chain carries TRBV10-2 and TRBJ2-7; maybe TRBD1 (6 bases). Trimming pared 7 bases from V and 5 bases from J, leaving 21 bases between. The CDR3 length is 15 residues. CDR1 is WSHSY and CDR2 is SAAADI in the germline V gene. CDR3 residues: CASTGVRTEEDEQYF. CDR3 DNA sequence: TGCGCCAGCACCGGGGTTAGGACAGAGGAGGACGAGCAGTACTTC.

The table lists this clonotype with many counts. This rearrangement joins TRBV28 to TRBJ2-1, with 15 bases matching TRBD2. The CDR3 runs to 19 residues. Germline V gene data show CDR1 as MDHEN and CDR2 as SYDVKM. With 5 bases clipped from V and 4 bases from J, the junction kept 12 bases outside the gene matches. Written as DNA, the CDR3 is TGTGCCAGCAGTCCATGGACTAGCGGGAGGGCCGTTGAGTACAATGAGCAGTTCTTC. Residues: CASSPWTSGRAVEYNEQFF.

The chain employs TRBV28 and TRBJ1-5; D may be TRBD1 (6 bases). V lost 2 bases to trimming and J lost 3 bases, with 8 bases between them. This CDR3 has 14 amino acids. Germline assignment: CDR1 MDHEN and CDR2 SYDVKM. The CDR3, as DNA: TGTGCCAGCAGTTTAAGGGGGGTCAATCAGCCCCAGCATTTT. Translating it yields CASSLRGVNQPQHF.